The 20 T cell receptor beta chains listed next were all sequenced from one sample in a study of blood T cells in healthy people across ages. PCR was performed a second time for about 7 to 12 cycles using a sample-barcoded 5' primer and a J-beta primer mix. TCRdb re-called the 5' RACE reads through MiXCR, storing one row per CDR3 protein. Of about 640,000 distinct CDR3 sequences in the sample, 40% to 45% were seen once. The sample consisted of blood. Receptor source: a man at least 80 years old in good health.

The chain is built from TRBV30 and TRBJ2-4; 8 bases match TRBD1. The last part of the DNA fits TRBJ2-7 better; the J call may be wrong. The CDR3 consists of 13 residues. Germline assignment: CDR1 GTSNPN and CDR2 SVGIG (reference sequence). CDR3 sequence: CAWSLGQGYEQYF. The CDR3 region has the DNA TGTGCCTGGAGCCTCGGACAGGGCTACGAGCAGTACTTC.

This clonotype was detected only a few times. The J gene is TRBJ2-7, the V gene TRBV20-1, with TRBD2 matching 11 bases. The CDR3 totals 12 residues. CDR1 and CDR2 from the germline V gene are DFQATT and SNEGSKA (reference sequence). Trimming at V came to 4 bases and at J to 12 bases, leaving 8 bases not matched to a gene. CDR3 bases: TGCAGTGCTACCGGGCCCGGGACTAGCGGGTACTTC. Translation gives CSATGPGTSGYF.

This clonotype showed up just once. The chain couples TRBV9 to TRBJ2-3, with 12 bases lining up with TRBD2. This CDR3 is built from 16 residues. V lost 2 bases and J lost 6; bases outside the gene matches: 7. Germline V gene lookup returns CDR1 SGDLS and CDR2 YYNGEE. CDR3: CASSVTSGGLGDTQYF. The CDR3 bases are TGTGCCAGCAGCGTGACTAGCGGGGGCCTTGGGGATACGCAGTATTTT.

In its sample, this clonotype was seen a few times. This rearrangement joins TRBV7-2 to TRBJ1-4, with D tentatively TRBD1 (6 bases). Trimming took off 5 bases at V and 6 bases at J, with 13 bases between the two ends. This CDR3 spans 14 amino acids. The V gene's germline CDR1 is SGHTA and CDR2 FQGNSA. The CDR3 loop is CASSQQGSYEKLFF. The DNA for the CDR3 is TGTGCCAGCAGCCAACAGGGATCGTATGAAAAACTGTTTTTT.

This clonotype was counted many times. The V gene is TRBV30, the J gene TRBJ2-5, with 7 bases aligning to TRBD1. This CDR3 has 14 residues. With V trimmed by 3 bases and J by 5 bases, 9 bases remained unmatched. CDR1 GTSNPN and CDR2 SVGIG come from the germline V gene (reference sequence). The CDR3 loop is CAWRGTVISETQYF. CDR3 sequence (DNA): TGTGCCTGGAGGGGGACAGTCATCTCGGAGACCCAGTACTTC.

This clonotype has only a few counts. The V and J genes are TRBV7-9 and TRBJ2-3, with a weak D call TRBD1 (6 bases). Germline CDR1 and CDR2: SEHNR and FQNEAQ (reference sequence). V was shortened by 6 bases and J by 3 bases, with 13 bases between the two germline ends. The CDR3 covers 14 residues. CDR3 DNA: TGTGCCAGCAGTCGAAGACAGGAGACAGATACGCAGTATTTT. Translation gives CASSRRQETDTQYF.

The rearrangement links TRBV7-2 to TRBJ1-4; perhaps TRBD1 as D (5 bases). CDR3 length: 16 amino acids. Germline V gene sequence: CDR1 SGHTA, CDR2 FQGNSA. V was trimmed by 4 bases and J by 7 bases, leaving 19 bases between them. The CDR3 loop is CASSSGFTQGGEKLFF. In DNA form, the CDR3 reads TGTGCCAGCAGCTCCGGATTCACCCAGGGCGGTGAAAAACTGTTTTTT.

The chain joins TRBV25-1 to TRBJ2-5; 7 nucleotides match TRBD1. The DNA end is more similar to TRBJ2-7, so the J call may be wrong. Germline CDR1 is MGHDK and CDR2 is SYGVNS. The CDR3 has 14 amino acids. The CDR3 DNA is TGTGCCAGCAGTGAGCCACAGGGGTTGTACGAGCAGTACTTC. This codes for CASSEPQGLYEQYF.

This sequence joins TRBV18 and TRBJ2-5; TRBD2 matches at 10 bases. Germline CDR1 is KGHSH and CDR2 is LQKENI. This CDR3 is built from 17 residues. V was pared by 1 base and J by 11 bases, with 16 bases of the junction left unmatched. The CDR3 nucleotides are TGTGCCAGCTCACCACTGTCGCTAGCGGGAGCCTCGCATGAGCAGTACTTC. This sequence encodes CASSPLSLAGASHEQYF.

This clonotype was observed a handful of times. The rearrangement uses TRBV7-2 and TRBJ2-3; 11 bases line up with TRBD2. CDR1 and CDR2 (germline): SGHTA, FQGNSA. V gave up 5 bases and J gave up 5 bases; unmatched junction bases: 9. The CDR3 totals 16 residues. In DNA form, the CDR3 reads TGTGCCAGCAGCCGTTCAATGGGACTAGCGGAAGATACGCAGTATTTT. As protein: CASSRSMGLAEDTQYF.

The chain is built from TRBV6-1 and TRBJ2-7; 9 nucleotides agree with TRBD1. CDR1 is MNHNS and CDR2 is SASEGT in the germline V gene. Unmatched junction bases numbered 9, after V lost 3 bases and J lost 0 bases. The CDR3 is made up of 17 amino acids. CDR3 sequence: CASSDRTGVKSSYEQYF. The DNA of the CDR3 is TGTGCCAGCAGTGATAGGACAGGGGTCAAGAGCTCCTACGAGCAGTACTTC.

The chain recombines TRBV28 with TRBJ2-1; 10 positions agree with TRBD2. Germline trimming cut 3 bases from V and 4 bases from J; bases unmatched to any gene: 9. Germline CDR1 is MDHEN and CDR2 is SYDVKM. The CDR3 runs to 17 residues. This CDR3 is CASSLIGLAARYNEQFF. In DNA form, the CDR3 reads TGTGCCAGCAGTTTGATCGGACTAGCGGCAAGGTACAATGAGCAGTTCTTC.

A few counts support this clonotype. The rearrangement joins TRBV20-1 to TRBJ1-5; D uncertain. This CDR3 is 15 amino acids long. Looked up from germline, CDR1 is DFQATT and CDR2 is SNEGSKA (reference sequence). The ends were cut back, 2 bases at V and 3 bases at J, with 14 bases in the middle. CDR3: CSARQSGSINQPQHF. The CDR3 nucleotides read TGCAGTGCTAGACAGTCAGGCTCTATCAATCAGCCCCAGCATTTT.

This clonotype was seen once. This sequence may be a read error, since a much larger clone differs from it by one base. This chain connects TRBV12-3 or TRBV12-4 to TRBJ2-5, with D possibly TRBD2 on 5 matching bases. The CDR3 covers 14 residues. V dropped 7 bases and J dropped 1 base, with 13 bases sitting between them. In DNA form, the CDR3 reads TGTGCCAGCAATAAGCGGCAGACCCAAGAGACCCAGTACTTC. This codes for CASNKRQTQETQYF.

In its sample, this clonotype was seen a few times. This chain links TRBV5-1 with TRBJ2-3, with 9 nucleotides matching TRBD1. Germline V gene sequence: CDR1 SGHRS, CDR2 YFSETQ. V lost 4 bases, J lost 7 bases, and 10 bases stayed unmatched. The CDR3 totals 15 residues. CDR3 in amino acids: CASSLQGARSYTQYF. The DNA for the CDR3 is TGCGCCAGCAGCCTACAGGGGGCAAGATCGTATACGCAGTATTTT.

The rearrangement links TRBV5-5 to TRBJ2-3, with D maybe TRBD2 (6 bases). CDR3 length: 16 amino acids. Trimming removed 5 bases at V and 0 bases at J, with 16 bases between. The germline CDR1 and CDR2 sequences are SGHKS and YYEKEE (reference sequence). For the CDR3, the DNA is TGTGCCAGCAGGCCGGCTGCTAGCGTTAGCACAGATACGCAGTATTTT. As protein: CASRPAASVSTDTQYF. Using reference TRBV5-5 and TRBJ2-3 for the parts outside the CDR3, the full variable domain is DAGVTQSPTHLIKTRGQQVTLRCSPISGHKSVSWYQQVLGQGPQFIFQYYEKEERGRGNFPDRFSARQFPNYSSELNVNALLLGDSALYLCASRPAASVSTDTQYFGPGTRLTVL.

The chain couples TRBV5-5 to TRBJ1-4, with 7 bases that match TRBD1. This CDR3 contains 15 residues. Germline V CDR1 and CDR2: SGHKS, YYEKEE (reference sequence). The V segment lost 4 bases and the J segment 10 bases; nucleotides outside the gene matches: 13. As DNA, the CDR3 is TGTGCCAGCAGCCCCTCAGGGGGAAGGAGTGGAAAACTGTTTTTT. It yields the protein CASSPSGGRSGKLFF.

The chain recombines TRBV28 with TRBJ1-1; TRBD1 aligns across 10 bases. Unmatched junction bases numbered 4, after V lost 2 bases and J lost 7 bases. This CDR3 is 14 amino acids long. From germline, CDR1 is MDHEN and CDR2 SYDVKM. Written as DNA, the CDR3 is TGTGCCAGCAGTTTAAGACAGGGGGCGGTTGAAGCTTTCTTT. Translation gives CASSLRQGAVEAFF.

The chain uses TRBV6-2 or TRBV6-3 and TRBJ1-2, with D possibly TRBD1 on 5 matching bases. The CDR3 loop spans 16 amino acids. CDR1 MNHEY and CDR2 SVGEGT come from the germline V gene. The V end was cut by 4 bases, the J end by 5 bases, with 20 bases between. The DNA for the CDR3 is TGTGCCAGCAGTTTCGACAGTGTGGTGCTGCTTTATGGCTACACCTTC. The encoded protein is CASSFDSVVLLYGYTF.

This clonotype was observed a few times. The V and J genes are TRBV6-2 or TRBV6-3 and TRBJ2-1, with 7 positions matching TRBD2. Trimming took 4 bases from V and 1 from J; bases not matched to a gene: 10. Germline V gives CDR1 MNHEY, CDR2 SVGEGT. The CDR3 covers 17 residues. CDR3 in DNA: TGTGCCAGCAGTTCGGAGTTTAGCGGGTTATCCTACAATGAGCAGTTCTTC. Its protein is CASSSEFSGLSYNEQFF.